Each of the 10 T cell receptor beta chains below was sequenced from the same sample in a study of spatial heterogeneity in lung cancer. TCRdb recomputed calls from the 5' RACE reads with MiXCR, one row per CDR3 protein. The sample records 5,000 to 6,500 distinct CDR3 sequences, 5% to 7.5% being singletons. No antigen has been identified for these receptors. Study results and caveats: Mutation counts in tumors were tracked by counts of expanded intratumoral alpha and beta TCRs.

The time point was: sample taken at primary tumor resection. Specimen: lung tumor tissue, collected at surgery. These receptors were taken from a female donor with early-stage non-small cell lung cancer.

The sample holds many counts of this clonotype. This beta chain is an unintended read in a library built for alpha chains; its size means little. The gene calls are TRBV18 and TRBJ2-2; D perhaps matches TRBD1 (6 bases). The CDR3 loop spans 15 amino acids. Looked up from germline, CDR1 is KGHSH and CDR2 is LQKENI. Trimming cost V 5 bases and J 4 bases, with 14 bases left between them. CDR3 DNA: TGTGCCAGCTCAAGGGGGTCACCACCCACCGGGGAGCTGTTTTTT. The encoded protein is CASSRGSPPTGELFF.

By its share, this clonotype is medium-sized. Found in a library prepared for alpha chains, this beta chain is an off-target read, and its abundance has little meaning. The chain employs TRBV5-6 and TRBJ1-5; TRBD1 is a possible D gene (6 bases). Germline lookup yields CDR1 SGHDT and CDR2 YYEEEE. The length of the CDR3 is 14 residues. With 3 bases removed from V and 6 bases from J, the gap between germline ends came to 13 bases. In nucleotides, the CDR3 is TGTGCCAGCAGCTACCAGGGGATCCGTCAGCCCCAGCATTTT. Translated: CASSYQGIRQPQHF.

This clonotype came up many times. The size of this beta chain means little, since it is a stray read in a library made for alpha chains. The V and J genes are TRBV12-3 or TRBV12-4 and TRBJ2-1; 7 bases agree with TRBD2. V lost 3 bases and J lost 0; bases outside the gene matches: 2. This CDR3 contains 15 residues. The CDR3 loop is CASSFWGGSYNEQFF. The DNA for the CDR3 is TGTGCCAGCAGTTTTTGGGGGGGCTCCTACAATGAGCAGTTCTTC.

This clonotype is labeled as medium-sized (0.01 to 0.1%). As an off-target read in a library built for alpha chains, this beta chain has a frequency of little significance. The chain joins TRBV12-3 or TRBV12-4 to TRBJ2-5; 12 bases fit TRBD1. The CDR3 has 20 residues. With 4 bases clipped from V and 1 base from J, the junction kept 16 bases outside the gene matches. The CDR3 sequence is CASSSRPPGQGAFGQETQYF. In DNA, the CDR3 is TGTGCCAGCAGTTCTAGACCTCCGGGACAGGGGGCTTTTGGCCAAGAGACCCAGTACTTC.

By share of the sample, this clonotype is medium-sized. Being off target in a library aimed at alpha chains, this beta chain has a size of little meaning. The CDR3 DNA reads TGTGCCAGCAGTTTATACGGGACAGGGGAGACTGAAGCTTTCTTT. Translation: CASSLYGTGETEAFF. This chain uses TRBV28 with TRBJ1-1, with TRBD1 matching over 10 bases. The CDR3 length is 15 residues. The J segment lost 5 bases and the V segment lost 1 base, leaving 4 bases of the junction unmatched. From germline, CDR1 is MDHEN and CDR2 SYDVKM.

Many counts were recorded for this clonotype. With the library built for alpha chains, this beta chain is off target and its frequency is not meaningful. The gene calls are TRBV7-6 and TRBJ1-5; tentatively, D is TRBD1 (5 bases). This CDR3 is built from 19 residues. V lost 1 base to trimming and J lost 5 bases, with 24 bases between them. Germline lookup yields CDR1 SGHVS and CDR2 FNYEAQ. The CDR3 DNA is TGTGCCAGCAGCTTAGATGGGGGGATTACAGACGGGGCCGATCAGCCCCAGCATTTT. Encoded protein: CASSLDGGITDGADQPQHF.

Ten or more counts support this clonotype. Because the library targeted alpha chains, this beta chain is an off-target read whose size means little. V gene TRBV11-2 combines with J gene TRBJ2-7; a possible D gene is TRBD2 (6 bases). V was cut by 2 bases and J by 8 bases, with 16 bases left in between. The CDR3 contains 14 residues. Per the germline V gene, CDR1 is SGHAT and CDR2 is FQNNGV. The DNA of the CDR3 is TGTGCCAGCAGCTTATCAGCGGAGGGTATTCAGCAGTACTTC. It encodes CASSLSAEGIQQYF.

Turning to this clonotype: With the library built for alpha chains, this beta chain is off target and its frequency is not meaningful. The V and J genes are TRBV2 and TRBJ2-2, with D unresolved. With 4 bases removed from V and 1 base from J, the gap between germline ends came to 1 base. The CDR3 is made up of 12 amino acids. CDR1 and CDR2 (germline): SNHLY, FYNNEI. CDR3 DNA sequence: TGTGCCAGCAGTGGGAACACCGGGGAGCTGTTTTTT. Its translation: CASSGNTGELFF.

This clonotype has ten or more counts. Found in a library prepared for alpha chains, this beta chain is an off-target read, and its abundance has little meaning. CDR3 residues: CASLRQGIADTQYF. In DNA, the CDR3 is TGTGCCAGCTTACGACAGGGTATCGCAGATACGCAGTATTTT. The V gene is TRBV18, the J gene TRBJ2-3; 7 bases line up with TRBD1. Germline V gene data show CDR1 as KGHSH and CDR2 as LQKENI. With 7 bases clipped from V and 4 bases from J, the junction kept 8 bases outside the gene matches. This CDR3 has 14 amino acids.

This clonotype was recorded at least ten times. Because this beta chain is a stray read in a library intended to capture alpha chains, its abundance should not be given much weight. The rearrangement joins TRBV7-9 to TRBJ2-7; D not certain. This CDR3 has 13 residues. Germline CDR1 reads SEHNR; CDR2 reads FQNEAQ (reference sequence). Trimming pared 7 bases from V and 3 bases from J, leaving 13 bases between. CDR3 loop: CASNEGLYYEQYF. CDR3 DNA: TGTGCCAGCAATGAAGGTCTGTACTACGAGCAGTACTTC. The full variable domain, in which reference TRBV7-9 and TRBJ2-7 provide the parts outside the CDR3, is DTGVSQNPRHKITKRGQNVTFRCDPISEHNRLYWYRQTLGQGPEFLTYFQNEAQLEKSRLLSDRFSAERPKGSFSTLEIQRTEQGDSAMYLCASNEGLYYEQYFGPGTRLTVT.